The clone carrying this TCR beta chain has at least ten counts. Its specificity is not known. These data come from a study of CD8 T cells in ankylosing spondylitis. Findings and limits, study-wide: Roughly 8 highly homologous variants made up a TCR beta motif that seemed to typify ankylosing spondylitis blood. Disease-linked clones, CD8+, were relatively rare in peripheral blood. Past studies reported some motif variants in reactive arthritis synovial fluid and blood.

Libraries of TCR beta came from quantitative 5'-RACE with molecular barcodes. One entry per CDR3 protein, called by TCRdb with MiXCR from the 5' RACE reads. The profile shows a few hundred thousand distinct CDR3 sequences, around 24% of them singletons. Germline V gene sequence: CDR1 ENHRY, CDR2 SYGVKD. V lost 0 bases to trimming and J lost 0 bases, with 3 bases between them. This CDR3 region has 14 residues. This receptor was identified in a male donor with ankylosing spondylitis. J is TRBJ1-5 and V is TRBV10-3; D remains ambiguous. The sequenced material came from blood, either unsorted or a sorted T cell fraction (not recorded which). CDR3 DNA sequence: TGTGCCATCAGTGAGTCGGGTAGCAATCAGCCCCAGCATTTT. It specifies CAISESGSNQPQHF.